A single sample is the source of the 9 T cell receptor beta chains below, sequenced in a study of blood T cell repertoires in COVID-19. Libraries were prepared by immunoSEQ multiplex PCR; TCRdb keeps only in-frame clonotypes and omits some of them. The sample has under 500,000 clones, 70% to 90% seen once. The sample was PBMCs or T cells enriched from blood (not recorded which). Receptors originate from a woman under 30 with acute COVID-19.

In nucleotides, the CDR3 is TGTGCCAGCTCACCTCTACTACAGGGAAGTACGGATACGCAGTATTTT. Translating it yields CASSPLLQGSTDTQYF. The chain has TRBV18 and TRBJ2-3; D may be TRBD1 (6 bases). Deletions cut 3 bases from V and 6 bases from J, with 19 bases between. The CDR3 spans 16 residues. Germline V CDR1 and CDR2: KGHSH, LQKENI.

This clone was observed a few times. The chain links TRBV7-9 to TRBJ1-1; weak D call: TRBD1 (5 bases). Germline V gene lookup returns CDR1 SEHNR and CDR2 FQNEAQ (reference sequence). Trimming pared 0 bases from V and 1 base from J, leaving 6 bases between. The CDR3 is 14 amino acids. This chain's CDR3 is CASSLADRNTEAFF. The CDR3 nucleotides read TGTGCCAGCAGCTTAGCCGACAGGAACACTGAAGCTTTCTTT.

This chain joins TRBV6-6 and TRBJ1-4; 11 bases fit TRBD1. The CDR3 consists of 15 residues. The V gene's germline CDR1 is MNHNY and CDR2 SVGAGI (reference sequence). The trim removed 2 bases at V and 7 bases at J, leaving 3 bases unmatched. CDR3 residues: CASSYHGTGGEKLFF. In DNA form, the CDR3 reads TGTGCCAGCAGTTACCACGGGACAGGGGGTGAAAAACTGTTTTTT.

This chain connects TRBV5-1 to TRBJ2-7; D may be TRBD2 (5 bases). V shed 0 bases and J shed 3 bases, with 13 bases lying between them. Per germline, CDR1 SGHRS and CDR2 YFSETQ. This CDR3 has 15 amino acids. The CDR3 coding sequence is TGCGCCAGCAGCTTGGCCGGGAAGGCCGGCTACGAGCAGTACTTC. It codes for CASSLAGKAGYEQYF.

CDR3 coding DNA: TGTGCCAGCTCACCTGTGCGGGGTACCACAGATACGCAGTATTTT. Amino acids: CASSPVRGTTDTQYF. The gene calls are TRBV18 and TRBJ2-3, with D perhaps matching TRBD2 (6 bases). Looked up from germline, CDR1 is KGHSH and CDR2 is LQKENI. The CDR3 runs 15 residues. V was cut by 3 bases and J by 2 bases, with 12 bases left in between.

The J gene is TRBJ2-5, the V gene TRBV15; unclear D gene. In germline, CDR1 is LNHNV, CDR2 YYDKDF (reference sequence). Trimming cost V 3 bases and J 5 bases, with 4 bases left between them. CDR3 length: 11 amino acids. CDR3 DNA: TGTGCCACCAGCAGTTATGAGACCCAGTACTTC. Its protein is CATSSYETQYF.

V and J are TRBV27 and TRBJ2-5; D remains ambiguous. This CDR3 is 11 amino acids long. V gave up 3 bases and J gave up 9 bases, with 8 bases separating them. Germline-derived CDR1 and CDR2 are MNHEY and SMNVEV (reference sequence). For the CDR3, the DNA is TGTGCCAGCAGTTTCGGTTTGGCCCAGTACTTC. Translated: CASSFGLAQYF.

The chain links TRBV15 to TRBJ1-2; D call uncertain. The CDR3 runs 15 residues. V was cut by 0 bases and J by 13 bases, with 21 bases left in between. Per the germline V gene, CDR1 is LNHNV and CDR2 is YYDKDF (reference sequence). The CDR3 region has the DNA TGTGCCACCAGCAGAGATCGGAGGTCCCTTTCGGTGGTCACCTTC. Residues: CATSRDRRSLSVVTF.

This chain links TRBV7-8 with TRBJ2-2, with a tentative D call TRBD2 (5 bases). Germline lookup yields CDR1 SGHVS and CDR2 FQNEAQ. Trimming pared 3 bases from V and 4 bases from J, leaving 9 bases between. The CDR3 contains 14 residues. The CDR3 loop is CASSLPSLTGELFF. The DNA of the CDR3 is TGTGCCAGCAGCTTGCCTAGCCTCACCGGGGAGCTGTTTTTT.